This TCR beta chain originates from a study of cytotoxic CD8 clonotypes in ibrutinib-treated CLL. Study outcomes and limitations: Clonality correlated strongly with circulating CD8+ T cells and exceeded age-matched healthy donors at baseline. An increase in clonality occurred at ibrutinib response, followed by a return toward baseline at progression. The clonality rise at ibrutinib response reflected private clonotype expansion.

This clone showed up just a few times. Its matching antigen is unknown. Depth targeted 1 in 200,000 to 1 in 1 million T cells, averaging 10x coverage per clonotype. Only in-frame clones appear in the TCRdb table, and some are missing; sequencing was by immunoSEQ multiplex PCR. This sample has nearly 25,000 clones, with about 69% found just once. This CDR3 is built from 14 residues. This TCR came from a human donor with chronic lymphocytic leukemia. Here the sequenced sample was PBMCs, taken after 12 months of ibrutinib treatment. V usage is TRBV7-5 and J usage is TRBJ2-7; TRBD1, the table's D call, lacks a check against the DNA. TRBV7-5 is noted as a pseudogene. The CDR3 protein is CARSSKGQYYEQYF. The DNA of the CDR3 is TGTGCCAGAAGCTCGAAGGGACAGTACTACGAGCAGTACTTC.